This T cell receptor (beta chain) was found in a study of identifying expanded T cells in peripheral blood. The study, taken as a whole, reports: Differentially abundant clones: roughly 1.2 between replicates, just under 17 at roughly 13 days, 19 to 20 at four.

TCRdb's table, derived via immunoSEQ multiplex PCR, lists solely in-frame clones and lacks some. The data show tens of thousands of clones, about nine tenths seen once. The junction had 0 bases not matched to a gene; V was cut back by 0 bases and J by 4 bases. CDR3 length: 15 residues. CDR1 is MNHEY, CDR2 SVGAGI, per germline. Of note for this clone: The antigen is undetermined.

Sequenced input: blood. This sequence joins TRBV6-5 and TRBJ2-5; 12 bases fit TRBD2. This sequence originates from a person aged 18 to 75 in good health. CDR3 loop: CASSYSTSGGETQYF. In DNA, the CDR3 is TGTGCCAGCAGTTACTCGACTAGCGGGGGAGAGACCCAGTACTTC.